This paragraph covers one TCR beta chain sequence. The antigen is not known. This sample was taken from a study of early T cells in non-severe SARS-CoV-2 infection. The wider study: Sequencing input comprised bulk RNA from unsorted whole blood; chain pairing was not available.

General observations from the study: Comparison of clonotypes with VDJdb favored anti-spike CD8 responses while missing private and CD4 specificities.

Losses at the gene ends were 4 bases for V and 1 base for J; bases not matched to a gene: 7. This CDR3 is 16 amino acids long. CDR1 WSHSY and CDR2 SAAADI come from the germline V gene. The TCR library protocol was used to attach unique molecular identifiers. These identifiers were attached to individual cDNA molecules. TCRdb reprocessed the 5' RACE reads with MiXCR, giving one entry per CDR3 protein. Among around 77,000 distinct CDR3 sequences listed, roughly 15% were seen once. The rearrangement uses TRBV10-2 and TRBJ1-3, with 7 bases aligning to TRBD1. The material sequenced was whole blood, taken at baseline. The TCR originated in an adult who was a healthcare worker with PCR-confirmed SARS-CoV-2 infection or an uninfected control (not recorded which). The CDR3 reads CASSVQGYFSGNTIYF. In DNA, the CDR3 is TGCGCCAGCAGTGTACAGGGGTACTTTTCTGGAAACACCATATATTTT.